The 20 T cell receptor beta chains below come from one sample, sequenced in a study of beta chain features in type 1 diabetes. The study, taken as a whole, reports: TCRB CDR3s were moderately but significantly shorter in Type 1 diabetes patients in all four CD4+ subsets.

Expressed TCRB transcripts were sequenced because the isolated RNA had all been reverse transcribed beforehand. Generated by immunoSEQ multiplex PCR, the TCRdb table keeps only in-frame clones and is missing some. The data hold 40,000 to 65,000 clones, with 63% observed a single time. Antigens of these TCRs are unknown. Material for sequencing was stem cell memory CD4+ T cells from blood. These receptor sequences come from a woman between 25 and 40 years old with type 1 diabetes.

V and J are TRBV6-6 and TRBJ1-2, with 9 bases that match TRBD1. The CDR3 extends over 12 amino acids. The V and J ends lost 4 bases and 9 bases, in that order; junction bases with no gene match: 3. Germline V lookup: CDR1 MNHNY, CDR2 SVGAGI (reference sequence). In DNA, the CDR3 is TGTGCCAGCAGTTGGGACAGGGACAGCTACACCTTC. It yields the protein CASSWDRDSYTF.

The chain carries TRBV5-1 and TRBJ2-1; 11 bases map to TRBD2. CDR1 SGHRS and CDR2 YFSETQ come from the germline V gene. The length of the CDR3 is 17 residues. J was trimmed by 3 bases and V by 0 bases; bases with no gene match: 5. This chain's CDR3 is CASSLVGGTSGYNEQFF. The CDR3 DNA sequence: TGCGCCAGCAGCTTGGTCGGCGGGACTAGCGGCTACAATGAGCAGTTCTTC.

V is TRBV4-2 and J is TRBJ1-1; D remains ambiguous. This CDR3 spans 15 amino acids. The V and J ends lost 0 bases and 4 bases respectively, with 12 bases between them. The germline CDR1 and CDR2 sequences are LGHNA and YNFKEQ. CDR3 loop: CASSQDSLAVTEAFF. Written as DNA, the CDR3 is TGTGCCAGCAGCCAAGACTCACTCGCGGTCACTGAAGCTTTCTTT.

The CDR3 coding sequence is TGTGCCAGTAGAACCGGACTAGCCATCGCCTACGAGCAGTACTTC. Translated: CASRTGLAIAYEQYF. V and J are TRBV19 and TRBJ2-7; 8 bases agree with TRBD2. The CDR3 covers 15 residues. V shed 6 bases and J 2 bases; nucleotides not matched to a gene: 9. CDR1 LNHDA and CDR2 SQIVND come from the germline V gene (reference sequence). Together with reference TRBV19 and TRBJ2-7, the CDR3 gives the full variable domain: DGGITQSPKYLFRKEGQNVTLSCEQNLNHDAMYWYRQDPGQGLRLIYYSQIVNDFQKGDIAEGYSVSREKKESFPLTVTSAQKNPTAFYLCASRTGLAIAYEQYFGPGTRLTVT.

The sample holds a few counts of this clone. The chain couples TRBV7-8 to TRBJ2-3; no definite D call. V lost 4 bases and J lost 5, with 7 bases in between. This CDR3 is built from 12 residues. In germline, CDR1 is SGHVS, CDR2 FQNEAQ. The CDR3 bases are TGTGCCAGCAGCTCCACTCAAGATACGCAGTATTTT. Its translation is CASSSTQDTQYF.

The genes are TRBV5-1 and TRBJ2-7; 8 bases fit TRBD2. The CDR3 loop spans 13 amino acids. CDR1 SGHRS and CDR2 YFSETQ come from the germline V gene. V lost 7 bases, J lost 0 bases, and 3 bases stayed unmatched. The CDR3, as DNA: TGCGCCAGCGGCGGGACTAGCTCCTACGAGCAGTACTTC. The encoded protein is CASGGTSSYEQYF.

The chain employs TRBV28 and TRBJ2-5; no firm D call. There are 13 residues in the CDR3. Germline V lookup: CDR1 MDHEN, CDR2 SYDVKM. V was pared by 5 bases and J by 1 base, with 8 bases between. The CDR3 DNA reads TGTGCCAGCAGTGAACGGGTCCAAGAGACCCAGTACTTC. It codes for CASSERVQETQYF.

This clone was seen a few times. J is TRBJ2-1 and V is TRBV19, with TRBD2 identical over 8 bases. The CDR3 totals 15 residues. Germline V gene lookup returns CDR1 LNHDA and CDR2 SQIVND (reference sequence). The junction had 13 bases not matched to a gene; V was cut back by 5 bases and J by 10 bases. The CDR3 DNA is TGTGCCAGTAGTCAGATCGGGAGGGCAATTTCCGAGCAGTTCTTC. Translation gives CASSQIGRAISEQFF.

CDR3 in amino acids: CASSAGLAGGNEQFF. The CDR3 nucleotides are TGTGCCAGCAGTGCGGGACTAGCGGGAGGCAATGAGCAGTTCTTC. V usage is TRBV2 and J usage is TRBJ2-1; 15 nucleotides match TRBD2. V shed 4 bases, J shed 6 bases, and the junction held 1 base outside the gene matches. This CDR3 has 15 residues. Germline lookup yields CDR1 SNHLY and CDR2 FYNNEI. Full variable domain (outside the CDR3, taken from reference TRBV2 and TRBJ2-1): EPEVTQTPSHQVTQMGQEVILRCVPISNHLYFYWYRQILGQKVEFLVSFYNNEISEKSEIFDDQFSVERPDGSNFTLKIRSTKLEDSAMYFCASSAGLAGGNEQFFGPGTRLTVL.

J is TRBJ2-5 and V is TRBV25-1; D ambiguous. The DNA end is a closer match to TRBJ2-7, so the J assignment may be wrong. The germline CDR1 and CDR2 sequences are MGHDK and SYGVNS. The CDR3 length is 10 residues. CDR3 nucleotide sequence: TGTGCCAGCAGTGATCACGAGCAGTACTTC. This sequence encodes CASSDHEQYF.

The chain combines TRBV6-5 with TRBJ2-3; 7 positions agree with TRBD1. Germline V gene sequence: CDR1 MNHEY, CDR2 SVGAGI. J was trimmed by 4 bases and V by 5 bases; bases with no gene match: 6. CDR3 length: 14 amino acids. CDR3: CASSQRDRADTQYF. The DNA for the CDR3 is TGTGCCAGCAGTCAGCGAGACAGGGCAGATACGCAGTATTTT.

This chain connects TRBV28 to TRBJ1-1, with D uncertain. The CDR3 runs 14 residues. Germline V CDR1 and CDR2: MDHEN, SYDVKM. Trimming cost V 6 bases and J 1 base, with 12 bases left between them. CDR3 coding DNA: TGTGCCAGCAGCCTGGCCGGAGCGAACACTGAAGCTTTCTTT. This sequence encodes CASSLAGANTEAFF.

This sequence joins TRBV7-9 and TRBJ1-2; D gene uncertain. The ends were cut back, 6 bases at V and 5 bases at J, with 10 bases in the middle. Germline CDR1 SEHNR, CDR2 FQNEAQ (reference sequence). This CDR3 is built from 12 residues. The CDR3 region has the DNA TGTGCCAGCAGTTACGGGGAGTATGGCTACACCTTC. Its protein product is CASSYGEYGYTF.

The chain couples TRBV2 to TRBJ2-3; the D gene is possibly TRBD2 (6 bases). The germline V gene encodes CDR1 SNHLY and CDR2 FYNNEI. This CDR3 has 14 residues. The V gene lost 7 bases and the J gene lost 1 base, with 12 bases spanning the gap. The CDR3 region has the DNA TGTGCCAGCACCGGCGGAGGGGGCACAGATACGCAGTATTTT. The encoded protein is CASTGGGGTDTQYF.

This chain connects TRBV7-6 to TRBJ2-5, with TRBD2 matching over 14 bases. CDR1 and CDR2 (germline): SGHVS, FNYEAQ. J was trimmed by 1 base and V by 3 bases; bases with no gene match: 16. The CDR3 is 21 residues long. CDR3 in amino acids: CASSLGHSGTSGSGSQETQYF. CDR3 nucleotides: TGTGCCAGCAGCTTGGGTCATTCAGGGACTAGCGGGAGCGGATCCCAAGAGACCCAGTACTTC.

The J gene is TRBJ1-2, the V gene TRBV2; D possibly corresponds to TRBD1 (5 bases). Trimming left V 1 base short and J 4 bases short, with 10 bases between. This CDR3 region has 14 residues. Germline loops: CDR1 SNHLY, CDR2 FYNNEI. CDR3 protein: CASSEGGRSYGYTF. In DNA form, the CDR3 reads TGTGCCAGCAGTGAAGGGGGCAGATCCTATGGCTACACCTTC.

The rearrangement joins TRBV11-2 to TRBJ2-2, with D possibly TRBD1 on 5 matching bases. CDR1 is SGHAT and CDR2 is FQNNGV in the germline V gene. The V and J ends lost 6 bases and 5 bases respectively, with 16 bases between them. The CDR3 runs to 15 residues. CDR3 nucleotide sequence: TGTGCCAGCAGATTCGCCTACAGGTTAACCGGGGAGCTGTTTTTT. The encoded protein is CASRFAYRLTGELFF.

The genes are TRBV28 and TRBJ2-6; 14 nucleotides match TRBD2. The germline V gene encodes CDR1 MDHEN and CDR2 SYDVKM. With 4 bases clipped from V and 2 bases from J, the junction kept 7 bases outside the gene matches. CDR3 length: 19 amino acids. The CDR3, as DNA: TGTGCCAGCAGTTATGGGGGACTAGCGGGAGTGGCTGGGGCCAACGTCCTGACTTTC. Residues: CASSYGGLAGVAGANVLTF.

The chain has TRBV9 and TRBJ2-7; TRBD2 matches at 10 bases. This CDR3 region has 15 residues. Germline V lookup: CDR1 SGDLS, CDR2 YYNGEE. The ends lost 3 bases at V and 2 bases at J; junction bases unmatched: 5. This CDR3 is CASSAGLAETYEQYF. CDR3 nucleotides: TGTGCCAGCAGCGCCGGACTAGCGGAGACCTACGAGCAGTACTTC.

The chain joins TRBV21-1 to TRBJ2-7; the D call TRBD1 from the table was never checked on the DNA. TRBV21-1 represents a pseudogene. CDR3 size: 15 residues. CDR3 residues: CASPPSGQGNYEQYF. For the CDR3, the DNA is TGTGCCAGCCCCCCATCGGGACAGGGGAATTACGAGCAGTACTTC.